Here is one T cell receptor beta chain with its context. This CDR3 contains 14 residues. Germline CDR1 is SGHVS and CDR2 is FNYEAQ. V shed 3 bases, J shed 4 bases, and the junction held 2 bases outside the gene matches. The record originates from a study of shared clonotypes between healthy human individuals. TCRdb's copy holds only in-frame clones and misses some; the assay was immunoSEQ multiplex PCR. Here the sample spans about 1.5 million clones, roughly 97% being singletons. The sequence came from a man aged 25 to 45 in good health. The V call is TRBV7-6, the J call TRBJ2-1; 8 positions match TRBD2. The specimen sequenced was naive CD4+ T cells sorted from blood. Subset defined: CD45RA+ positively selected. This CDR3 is CASSFPGGYNEQFF. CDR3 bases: TGTGCCAGCAGCTTTCCGGGGGGGTACAATGAGCAGTTCTTC.